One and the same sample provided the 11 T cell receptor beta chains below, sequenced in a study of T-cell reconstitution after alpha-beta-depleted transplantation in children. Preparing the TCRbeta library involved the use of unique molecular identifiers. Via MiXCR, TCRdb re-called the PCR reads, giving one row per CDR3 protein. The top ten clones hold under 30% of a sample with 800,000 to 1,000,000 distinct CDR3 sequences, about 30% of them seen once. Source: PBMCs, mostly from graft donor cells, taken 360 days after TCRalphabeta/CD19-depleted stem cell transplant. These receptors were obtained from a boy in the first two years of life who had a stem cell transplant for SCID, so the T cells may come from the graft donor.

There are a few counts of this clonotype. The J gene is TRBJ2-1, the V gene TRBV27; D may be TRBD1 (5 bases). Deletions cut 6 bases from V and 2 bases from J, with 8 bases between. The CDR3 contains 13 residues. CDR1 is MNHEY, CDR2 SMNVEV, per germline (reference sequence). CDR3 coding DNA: TGTGCCAGCAGCTGGACAACCTACAATGAGCAGTTCTTC. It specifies CASSWTTYNEQFF.

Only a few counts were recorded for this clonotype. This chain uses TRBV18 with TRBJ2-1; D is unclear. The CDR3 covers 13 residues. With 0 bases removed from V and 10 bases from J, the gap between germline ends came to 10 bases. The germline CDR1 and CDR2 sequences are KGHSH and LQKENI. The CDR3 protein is CASSPPTGGEQFF. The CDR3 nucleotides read TGTGCCAGCTCACCACCGACGGGTGGGGAGCAGTTCTTC.

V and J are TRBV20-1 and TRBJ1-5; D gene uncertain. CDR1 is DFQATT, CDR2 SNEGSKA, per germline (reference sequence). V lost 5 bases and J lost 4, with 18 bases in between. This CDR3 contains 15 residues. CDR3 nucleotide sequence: TGCAGTGCTTCCCGACAAGCCAAAGTTAATCAGCCCCAGCATTTT. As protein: CSASRQAKVNQPQHF.

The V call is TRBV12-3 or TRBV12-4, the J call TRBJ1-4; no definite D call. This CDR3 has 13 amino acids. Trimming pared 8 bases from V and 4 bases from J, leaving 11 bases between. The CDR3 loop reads CASAQVLNEKLFF. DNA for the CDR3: TGTGCCAGCGCCCAGGTCCTTAATGAAAAACTGTTTTTT.

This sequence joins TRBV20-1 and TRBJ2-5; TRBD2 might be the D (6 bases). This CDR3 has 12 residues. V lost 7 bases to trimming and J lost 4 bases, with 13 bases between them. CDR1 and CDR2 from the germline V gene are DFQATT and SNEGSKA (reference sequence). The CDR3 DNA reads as TGCAGTGTGGGGAAAGCGGGAGAGACCCAGTACTTC. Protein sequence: CSVGKAGETQYF.

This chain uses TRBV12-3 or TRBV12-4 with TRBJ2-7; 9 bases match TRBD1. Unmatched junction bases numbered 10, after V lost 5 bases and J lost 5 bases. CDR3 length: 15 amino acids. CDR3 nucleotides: TGTGCCAGCAGTCCCCCCGGGACAGGGACCCACGAGCAGTACTTC. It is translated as CASSPPGTGTHEQYF.

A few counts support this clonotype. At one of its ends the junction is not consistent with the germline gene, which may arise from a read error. In DNA form, the CDR3 reads TGTGCCACCAGCAGAGCATTCGCCTCGGTCGTCTTT. Amino acid sequence: CATSRAFASVVF. This chain links TRBV15 with TRBJ1-1, with no clear D. The CDR3 totals 12 residues. The germline V gene encodes CDR1 LNHNV and CDR2 YYDKDF (reference sequence).

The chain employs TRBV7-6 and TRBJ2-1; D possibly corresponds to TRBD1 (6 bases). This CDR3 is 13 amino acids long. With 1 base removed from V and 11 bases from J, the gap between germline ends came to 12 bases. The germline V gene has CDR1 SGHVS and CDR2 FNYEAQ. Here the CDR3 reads CASSLVVGGKQFF. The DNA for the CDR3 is TGTGCCAGCAGCTTAGTGGTAGGGGGAAAGCAGTTCTTC.

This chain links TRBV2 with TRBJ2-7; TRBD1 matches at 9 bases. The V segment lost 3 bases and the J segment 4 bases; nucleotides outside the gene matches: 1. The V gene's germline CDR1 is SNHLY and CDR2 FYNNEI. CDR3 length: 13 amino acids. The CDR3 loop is CASSDGTGYEQYF. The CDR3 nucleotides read TGTGCCAGCAGTGACGGGACAGGGTACGAGCAGTACTTC.

CDR3 nucleotide sequence: TGTGCCAGCAGCCAAGATCTAGCGACCCAGTACTTC. Encoded protein: CASSQDLATQYF. The chain uses TRBV4-2 and TRBJ2-5, with D maybe TRBD2 (5 bases). The CDR3 sequence is 12 residues long. V was cut by 0 bases and J by 7 bases, with 6 bases left in between. CDR1 and CDR2 from the germline V gene are LGHNA and YNFKEQ.

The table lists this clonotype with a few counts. CDR3 region: CATSTRLGTQYF. The DNA for the CDR3 is TGTGCCACCAGCACCCGGTTGGGAACGCAGTATTTT. The chain has TRBV15 and TRBJ2-3; D remains unclear. The CDR3 runs 12 residues. CDR1 is LNHNV, CDR2 YYDKDF, per germline (reference sequence). V was trimmed by 4 bases and J by 9 bases, leaving 11 bases between them.